This TCR beta chain was profiled in a study of blood T cell repertoires in COVID-19. Overall study: Samples representing acute and convalescent COVID-19 were sourced from the United States, Italy and Spain. PBMCs, B-cell-depleted T cells, or T cells were the source of the cDNA or gDNA that made up the material.

The ends lost 3 bases at V and 8 bases at J; junction bases unmatched: 6. CDR3 size: 13 residues. Germline V gene lookup returns CDR1 SGHRS and CDR2 YFSETQ. Original methodology: The authors estimated nucleated cell counts from reference gene primer amplification. Only in-frame clones appear in the TCRdb table, and some are missing; sequencing was by immunoSEQ multiplex PCR. That table gives V, J and clone size, and the DNA gave D and trimming. Altogether some 97,000 clones are present, 90% to 95% being singletons, with the ten largest covering 0.97%. Sample: peripheral blood. The genes are TRBV5-1 and TRBJ2-3; TRBD1 matches 7 bases. The TCR comes from a man in his sixties with acute or convalescent COVID-19. The CDR3: CASSSDRPGTQYF. The CDR3 DNA follows: TGCGCCAGCAGCTCGGACAGGCCAGGTACGCAGTATTTT.